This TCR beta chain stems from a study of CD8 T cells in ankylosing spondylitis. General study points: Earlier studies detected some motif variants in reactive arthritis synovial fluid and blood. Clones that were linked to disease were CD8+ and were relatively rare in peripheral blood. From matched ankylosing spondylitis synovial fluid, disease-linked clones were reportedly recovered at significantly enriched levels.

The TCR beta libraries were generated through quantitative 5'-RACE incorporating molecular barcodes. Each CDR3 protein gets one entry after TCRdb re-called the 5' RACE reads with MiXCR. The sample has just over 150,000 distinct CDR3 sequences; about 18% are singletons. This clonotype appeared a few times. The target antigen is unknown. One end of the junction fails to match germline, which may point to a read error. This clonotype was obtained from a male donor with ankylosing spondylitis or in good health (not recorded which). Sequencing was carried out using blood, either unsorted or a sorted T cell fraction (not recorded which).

The CDR3 coding sequence is TGCTGTGCTAGAGGCCTTCCGGGACTAGCGGGGGCCTACGAGCAGTACTTC. Translation: CCARGLPGLAGAYEQYF. V usage is TRBV20-1 and J usage is TRBJ2-7; 14 nucleotides line up with TRBD2. Germline-derived CDR1 and CDR2 are DFQATT and SNEGSKA (reference sequence). CDR3 length equals 17 residues.